A selection of T cell receptor beta chains follows, all from one sample in a study of cytomegalovirus exposure and HLA in healthy donors. TCRdb keeps only in-frame clones here, not all; method: immunoSEQ multiplex PCR. This sample yields about 120,000 clones, of which roughly 65% are seen a single time; roughly 10% belongs to the top ten. The sample was PBMCs. These receptors were collected from a man between 40 and 49 years old in good health and CMV-seropositive. CDR3s include the opening cysteine and the closing phenylalanine or tryptophan. A D gene is named only where the DNA matches it firmly. Size is stated for part of the rows, as once, few or many counts, or as a class when the clone is expanded.

len: 13
v_gene: TRBV7-8
d_gene: NA
abundance: NA
j_gene: TRBJ2-7
CDR3nt: TGTGCCAGCAGCTTATCCCGGACAAACGAGCAGTACTTC
CDR3aa: CASSLSRTNEQYF

len: 15
v_gene: TRBV6-4
d_gene: NA
abundance: few
j_gene: TRBJ2-5
CDR3nt: TGTGCCAGCACCAAGAGGTCCCTTGGCCAAGAGACCCAGTACTTC
CDR3aa: CASTKRSLGQETQYF

len: 15
v_gene: TRBV6-5
d_gene: NA
abundance: NA
j_gene: TRBJ1-1
CDR3nt: TGTGCCAGCAGTTACTCGAGTCAGGCTGGCACTGAAGCTTTCTTT
CDR3aa: CASSYSSQAGTEAFF

len: 15
v_gene: TRBV2
d_gene: NA
abundance: NA
j_gene: TRBJ1-2
CDR3nt: TGTGCCAGCAACCCGGTTTTGAGGCATAACTATGGCTACACCTTC
CDR3aa: CASNPVLRHNYGYTF

len: 14
v_gene: TRBV6-6
d_gene: NA
abundance: NA
j_gene: TRBJ1-2
CDR3nt: TGTGCCAGCAGTTATGAGAGTGTCGGGGAAGGCTACACCTTC
CDR3aa: CASSYESVGEGYTF

len: 13
v_gene: TRBV5-1
d_gene: NA
abundance: few
j_gene: TRBJ1-4
CDR3nt: TGCGCCAGCAGATGGGGGGGAGGTGAAAAACTGTTTTTT
CDR3aa: CASRWGGGEKLFF

len: 14
v_gene: TRBV9
d_gene: NA
abundance: NA
j_gene: TRBJ2-5
CDR3nt: TGTGCCAGCAGCGTAGGGGGGCTACCGGAGACCCAGTACTTC
CDR3aa: CASSVGGLPETQYF

len: 12
v_gene: TRBV5-6
d_gene: TRBD2
abundance: few
j_gene: TRBJ2-1
CDR3nt: TGTGCCAGCAGCGACGCTAGCGGGAGGGAGTTCTTC
CDR3aa: CASSDASGREFF

len: 15
v_gene: TRBV5-4
d_gene: NA
abundance: NA
j_gene: TRBJ1-1
CDR3nt: TGTGCCAGCAGCTACGAATCCGGGACTCCAATTGAAGCTTTCTTT
CDR3aa: CASSYESGTPIEAFF

len: 15
v_gene: TRBV9
d_gene: NA
abundance: few
j_gene: TRBJ1-1
CDR3nt: TGTGCCAGCAGCATACGGGAGGGGCTGAACACTGAAGCTTTCTTT
CDR3aa: CASSIREGLNTEAFF

len: 14
v_gene: TRBV6-5
d_gene: TRBD1
abundance: NA
j_gene: TRBJ2-7
CDR3nt: TGTGCCAGCAGTTACTCGGGACAGTCCTACGAGCAGTACTTC
CDR3aa: CASSYSGQSYEQYF

len: 13
v_gene: TRBV6-1
d_gene: NA
abundance: NA
j_gene: TRBJ2-5
CDR3nt: TGTGCCAGCAGCAGGGGCACCATCGAGACCCAGTACTTC
CDR3aa: CASSRGTIETQYF

len: 14
v_gene: TRBV4-3
d_gene: NA
abundance: NA
j_gene: TRBJ2-2
CDR3nt: TGCGCCAGCAGCCAAGATCCAAGAGTAGGGGAGCTGTTTTTT
CDR3aa: CASSQDPRVGELFF

len: 15
v_gene: TRBV5-1
d_gene: NA
abundance: NA
j_gene: TRBJ2-3
CDR3nt: TGCGCCAGCTCAAAAGGTGGACAGTCCACAGATACGCAGTATTTT
CDR3aa: CASSKGGQSTDTQYF

len: 14
v_gene: TRBV6-1
d_gene: NA
abundance: NA
j_gene: TRBJ1-2
CDR3nt: TGTGCCAGCAGTGAAGGGGGAGGGGACTATGGCTACACCTTC
CDR3aa: CASSEGGGDYGYTF

len: 15
v_gene: TRBV13
d_gene: TRBD2
abundance: once
j_gene: TRBJ2-5
CDR3nt: TGTGCCAGCAGCCTCTCTGGCGGGAGTTCGGAGACCCAGTACTTC
CDR3aa: CASSLSGGSSETQYF

len: 14
v_gene: TRBV11-3
d_gene: NA
abundance: NA
j_gene: TRBJ2-2
CDR3nt: TGTGCCAGCAGCTATACGACAGGAACCGGGGAGCTGTTTTTT
CDR3aa: CASSYTTGTGELFF

len: 14
v_gene: TRBV4-1
d_gene: TRBD2
abundance: once
j_gene: TRBJ2-1
CDR3nt: TGCGCCAGCAGCCTCAAGGAGCGGGATGACGAGCAGTTCTTC
CDR3aa: CASSLKERDDEQFF

len: 17
v_gene: TRBV2
d_gene: TRBD1
abundance: NA
j_gene: TRBJ1-2
CDR3nt: TGTGCCAGCACCATAACCCCAGGGGGCCACATCATTATGGGCTACACCTTC
CDR3aa: CASTITPGGHIIMGYTF

len: 13
v_gene: TRBV29-1
d_gene: NA
abundance: NA
j_gene: TRBJ2-3
CDR3nt: TGCAGCGTCGCCAACAACAGGGAGCTTACGCAGTATTTT
CDR3aa: CSVANNRELTQYF

len: 16
v_gene: TRBV19
d_gene: NA
abundance: once
j_gene: TRBJ1-1
CDR3nt: TGTGCCAGTAGTATAGGGAGGGTGAGGGGAAACACTGAAGCTTTCTTT
CDR3aa: CASSIGRVRGNTEAFF

len: 14
v_gene: TRBV7-8
d_gene: NA
abundance: NA
j_gene: TRBJ2-7
CDR3nt: TGTGCCAGCAGCCAAAGCAGGGTCTCGGACGAGCAGTACTTC
CDR3aa: CASSQSRVSDEQYF

len: 15
v_gene: TRBV5-1
d_gene: TRBD1
abundance: NA
j_gene: TRBJ2-3
CDR3nt: TGCGCCAGCAGCTCCCCGGGACAGGGCACAGATACGCAGTATTTT
CDR3aa: CASSSPGQGTDTQYF

len: 14
v_gene: TRBV6-5
d_gene: NA
abundance: few
j_gene: TRBJ1-1
CDR3nt: TGTGCCAGCACCCGCGAGGGCTTGAGCACTGAAGCTTTCTTT
CDR3aa: CASTREGLSTEAFF

len: 12
v_gene: TRBV28
d_gene: NA
abundance: NA
j_gene: TRBJ2-2
CDR3nt: TGTGCCAGCAGTTTCCTTCCCGGGGAGCTGTTTTTT
CDR3aa: CASSFLPGELFF

len: 11
v_gene: TRBV20-1
d_gene: NA
abundance: few
j_gene: TRBJ1-1
CDR3nt: TGCAGTGCAGGAGCTAACACTGAAGCTTTCTTT
CDR3aa: CSAGANTEAFF

len: 16
v_gene: TRBV5-1
d_gene: NA
abundance: NA
j_gene: TRBJ1-1
CDR3nt: TGCGCCAGCAGCACGGGAAGCATGGGTCGGAACACTGAAGCTTTCTTT
CDR3aa: CASSTGSMGRNTEAFF

len: 17
v_gene: TRBV7-7
d_gene: TRBD2
abundance: NA
j_gene: TRBJ2-3
CDR3nt: TGTGCCAGCAGCCGGGGACTAGCGGGGGGGCCGGGAGATACGCAGTATTTT
CDR3aa: CASSRGLAGGPGDTQYF

len: 14
v_gene: TRBV19
d_gene: TRBD1
abundance: NA
j_gene: TRBJ1-2
CDR3nt: TGTGCCAGTAGAGAGACAGGGGGTGACTATGGCTACACCTTC
CDR3aa: CASRETGGDYGYTF

len: 17
v_gene: TRBV14
d_gene: NA
abundance: NA
j_gene: TRBJ1-1
CDR3nt: TGTGCCAGCATCTTTTCGCGGAGGGGAATCGGGGACACTGAAGCTTTCTTT
CDR3aa: CASIFSRRGIGDTEAFF

len: 16
v_gene: TRBV7-9
d_gene: TRBD1
abundance: NA
j_gene: TRBJ2-5
CDR3nt: TGTGCCAGCAGTCGCAGCGGGACAGGGGTTCAAGAGACCCAGTACTTC
CDR3aa: CASSRSGTGVQETQYF

len: 17
v_gene: TRBV10-3
d_gene: TRBD2
abundance: NA
j_gene: TRBJ2-1
CDR3nt: TGTGCCATCAGTGAGGTTTGGACTAGCGGCACCTACAATGAGCAGTTCTTC
CDR3aa: CAISEVWTSGTYNEQFF

len: 13
v_gene: TRBV18
d_gene: NA
abundance: NA
j_gene: TRBJ2-7
CDR3nt: TGTGCCAGCTCACCAGCACAGGGCTACGAGCAGTACTTC
CDR3aa: CASSPAQGYEQYF

len: 15
v_gene: TRBV9
d_gene: TRBD1
abundance: few
j_gene: TRBJ2-5
CDR3nt: TGTGCCAGCAGCGCGTTGGGACAGCTACAAGAGACCCAGTACTTC
CDR3aa: CASSALGQLQETQYF

len: 15
v_gene: TRBV7-8
d_gene: TRBD1
abundance: NA
j_gene: TRBJ1-1
CDR3nt: TGTGCCAGCAGCCCAAGATTTGGGACAGGGGGCCGAGCTTTCTTT
CDR3aa: CASSPRFGTGGRAFF

len: 14
v_gene: TRBV6-6
d_gene: TRBD1
abundance: NA
j_gene: TRBJ2-7
CDR3nt: TGTGCCAGCGGAGGACAGGGAAGACTCTACGAGCAGTACTTC
CDR3aa: CASGGQGRLYEQYF